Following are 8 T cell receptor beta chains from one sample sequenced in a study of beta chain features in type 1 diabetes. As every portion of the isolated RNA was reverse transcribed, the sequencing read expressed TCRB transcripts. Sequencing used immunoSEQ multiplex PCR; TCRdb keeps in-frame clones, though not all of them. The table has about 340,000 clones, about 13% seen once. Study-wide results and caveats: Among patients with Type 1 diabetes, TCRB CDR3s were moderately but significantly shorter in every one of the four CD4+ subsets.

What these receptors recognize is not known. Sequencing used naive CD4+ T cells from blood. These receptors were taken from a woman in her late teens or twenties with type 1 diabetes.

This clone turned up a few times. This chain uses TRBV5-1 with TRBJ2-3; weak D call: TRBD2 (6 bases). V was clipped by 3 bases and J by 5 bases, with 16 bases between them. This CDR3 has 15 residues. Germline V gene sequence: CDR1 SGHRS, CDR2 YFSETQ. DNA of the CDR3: TGCGCCAGCAGCTCCCCCGGGGGACCCCAAGATACGCAGTATTTT. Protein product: CASSSPGGPQDTQYF. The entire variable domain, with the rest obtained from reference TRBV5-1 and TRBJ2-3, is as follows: KAGVTQTPRYLIKTRGQQVTLSCSPISGHRSVSWYQQTPGQGLQFLFEYFSETQRNKGNFPGRFSGRQFSNSRSEMNVSTLELGDSALYLCASSSPGGPQDTQYFGPGTRLTVL.

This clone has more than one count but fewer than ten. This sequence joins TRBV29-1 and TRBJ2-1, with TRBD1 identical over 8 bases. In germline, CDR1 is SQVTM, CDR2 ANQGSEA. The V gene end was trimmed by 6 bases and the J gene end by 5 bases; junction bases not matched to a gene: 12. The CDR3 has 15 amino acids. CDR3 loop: CSVRTGNTLNNEQFF. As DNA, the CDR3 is TGCAGCGTCCGGACAGGGAACACATTAAACAATGAGCAGTTCTTC.

Here the CDR3 DNA reads TGTGCCAGCAGCTTAGTATCGATAGAAACTTTCTTT. Its translation: CASSLVSIETFF. The chain uses TRBV7-2 and TRBJ1-1; D gene uncertain. The V end lost 1 base, the J end lost 12 bases, and 12 bases lay between the germline ends. Germline loops: CDR1 SGHTA, CDR2 FQGNSA. CDR3 length equals 12 residues. Full variable domain (outside the CDR3, taken from reference TRBV7-2 and TRBJ1-1): GAGVSQSPSNKVTEKGKDVELRCDPISGHTALYWYRQSLGQGLEFLIYFQGNSAPDKSGLPSDRFSAERTGGSVSTLTIQRTQQEDSAVYLCASSLVSIETFFGQGTRLTVV.

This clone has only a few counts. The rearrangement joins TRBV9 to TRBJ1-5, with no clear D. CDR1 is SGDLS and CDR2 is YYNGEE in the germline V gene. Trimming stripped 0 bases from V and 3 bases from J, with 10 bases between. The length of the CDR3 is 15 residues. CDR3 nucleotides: TGTGCCAGCAGCGTAGGTCCGGGAGCCAATCAGCCCCAGCATTTT. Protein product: CASSVGPGANQPQHF.

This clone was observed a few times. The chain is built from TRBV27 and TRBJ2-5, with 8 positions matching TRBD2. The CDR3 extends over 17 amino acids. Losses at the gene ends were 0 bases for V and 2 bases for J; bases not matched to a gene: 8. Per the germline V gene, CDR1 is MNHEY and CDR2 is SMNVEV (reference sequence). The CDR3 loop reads CASSLSGNGRGQETQYF. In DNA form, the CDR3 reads TGTGCCAGCAGTTTATCCGGAAACGGGAGGGGGCAAGAGACCCAGTACTTC.

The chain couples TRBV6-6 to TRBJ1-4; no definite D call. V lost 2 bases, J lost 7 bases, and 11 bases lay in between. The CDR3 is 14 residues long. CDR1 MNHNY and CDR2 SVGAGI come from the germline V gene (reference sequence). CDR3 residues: CASSYEWAREKLFF. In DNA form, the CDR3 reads TGTGCCAGCAGTTACGAGTGGGCACGTGAAAAACTGTTTTTT.

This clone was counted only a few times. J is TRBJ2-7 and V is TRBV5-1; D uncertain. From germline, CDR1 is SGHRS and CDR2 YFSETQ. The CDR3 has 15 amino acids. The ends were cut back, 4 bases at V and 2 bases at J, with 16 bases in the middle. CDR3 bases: TGCGCCAGCAGCCAATGGGCGTCTTCAGCCTACGAGCAGTACTTC. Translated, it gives CASSQWASSAYEQYF.

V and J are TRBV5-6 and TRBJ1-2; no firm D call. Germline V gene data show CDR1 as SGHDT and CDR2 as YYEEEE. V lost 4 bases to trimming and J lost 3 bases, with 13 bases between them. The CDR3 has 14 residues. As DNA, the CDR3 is TGTGCCAGCAGCCCTCGGAGGGTCGACTATGGCTACACCTTC. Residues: CASSPRRVDYGYTF. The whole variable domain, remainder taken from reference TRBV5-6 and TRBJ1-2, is DAGVTQSPTHLIKTRGQQVTLRCSPKSGHDTVSWYQQALGQGPQFIFQYYEEEERQRGNFPDRFSGHQFPNYSSELNVNALLLGDSALYLCASSPRRVDYGYTFGSGTRLTVV.